This TCR beta chain was obtained from a study of T cell repertoires in cytomegalovirus infection. V shed 5 bases, J shed 5 bases, and the junction held 8 bases outside the gene matches. The CDR3 covers 15 residues. As to this clonotype: The antigen is not known.

One entry per CDR3 protein results from TCRdb running MiXCR on the reads. The repertoire includes about 700,000 distinct CDR3 sequences, 30% to 40% of them detected once, and about 20% sits in the top ten. This rearrangement joins TRBV12-3 or TRBV12-4 to TRBJ2-3; TRBD1 aligns across 9 bases. Specimen: cultured PBMCs, collected from culture after CMV antigen stimulation. The TCR was taken from a human donor in good health (CMV status not recorded). Some clones in this sample may be carry-over from other donors' samples. CDR3 region: CASSPRTGALDTQYF. In DNA, the CDR3 is TGTGCCAGCAGTCCGCGGACAGGGGCTTTAGATACGCAGTATTTT.